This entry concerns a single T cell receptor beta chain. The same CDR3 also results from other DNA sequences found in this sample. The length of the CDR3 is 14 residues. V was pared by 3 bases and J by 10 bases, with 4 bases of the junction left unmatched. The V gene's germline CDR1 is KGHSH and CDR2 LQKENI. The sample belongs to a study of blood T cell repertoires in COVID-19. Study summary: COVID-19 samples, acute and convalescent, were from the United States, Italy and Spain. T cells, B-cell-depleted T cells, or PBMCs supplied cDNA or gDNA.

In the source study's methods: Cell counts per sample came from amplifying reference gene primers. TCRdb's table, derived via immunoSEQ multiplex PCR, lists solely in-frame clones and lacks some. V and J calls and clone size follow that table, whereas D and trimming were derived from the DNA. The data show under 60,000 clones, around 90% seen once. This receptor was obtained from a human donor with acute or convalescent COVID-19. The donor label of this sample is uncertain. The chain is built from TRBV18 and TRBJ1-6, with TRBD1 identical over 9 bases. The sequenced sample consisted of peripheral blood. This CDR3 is CASSPGQGESPLHF. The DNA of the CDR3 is TGTGCCAGCTCACCGGGACAGGGAGAATCACCCCTCCACTTT. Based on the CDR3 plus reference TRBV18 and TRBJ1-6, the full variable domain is NAGVMQNPRHLVRRRGQEARLRCSPMKGHSHVYWYRQLPEEGLKFMVYLQKENIIDESGMPKERFSAEFPKEGPSILRIQQVVRGDSAAYFCASSPGQGESPLHFGNGTRLTVT.